This entry is about one T cell receptor beta chain. The antigen is not known. The data are from a study of graft-versus-host responses after intestinal transplantation. Across the study: Induction using anti-thymocyte globulin, followed by tacrolimus and steroids for 2 to 4 years, was given to all recipients.

Trimming shortened V by 2 bases and J by 5 bases, and 13 bases separated the two germline ends. Germline-derived CDR1 and CDR2 are SGDLS and YYNGEE. The CDR3 extends over 14 amino acids. Study results and caveats: Across patients carrying graft-donor T cell macrochimerism, allografts held high graft-versus-host to host-versus-graft clonal ratios.

The assay was immunoSEQ multiplex PCR, and TCRdb's table has in-frame clones only and misses some. The sample shows approximately 70,000 clones, 84% of them seen only once. The sample in question was unstimulated CD4+ T cells sorted from spleen or lymph node cells, obtained before transplant. The TCR sequence derives from a human donor who was the organ donor for an intestinal transplant. The J gene is TRBJ1-2, the V gene TRBV9; perhaps TRBD1 as D (5 bases). As DNA, the CDR3 is TGTGCCAGCAGCGTGGGCGGGGCGAGATATGGCTACACCTTC. Protein: CASSVGGARYGYTF.